The source of this T cell receptor (beta chain) is a study of control samples from healthy donors and cancer patients. The protocol was immunoSEQ multiplex PCR, while the TCRdb copy is restricted to in-frame clones and leaves out a portion. Altogether approximately 140,000 clones are present, about 90% being singletons, with the ten largest covering 5.5% to 7.5%. CDR1 and CDR2 from the germline V gene are ENHRY and SYGVKD. This CDR3 has 16 amino acids. Trimming took off 0 bases at V and 4 bases at J, with 15 bases between the two ends. The sequence was obtained from a man between 18 and 35 years old in good health. The V and J genes are TRBV10-3 and TRBJ1-2, with D unclear. Sequenced: blood. In DNA, the CDR3 is TGTGCCATCAGTGAGTCAGTGCGGGGAGAGACCTATGGCTACACCTTC. Translation gives CAISESVRGETYGYTF.